This T cell receptor beta chain stems from a study of CXCR3-negative and CXCR3-positive naive CD8 T cells. Overall study results and limits: A higher hydrophobicity marked the TRB CDR3s of CXCR3-positive naive cells versus CXCR3-negative naive cells.

The study made its TRB cDNA libraries by 5' RACE, adding UMI labels. TCRdb reprocessed the 5' RACE reads; each CDR3 protein has one entry and no DNA is given. The table lists fewer than 140,000 distinct CDR3 sequences, with 0.38% in the top ten. Worth noting for this clonotype: The antigen is undetermined.

Germline V gene data show CDR1 as SGDLS and CDR2 as YYNGEE. The CDR3 contains 14 residues. The clonotype originates from a human donor in good health. Some clones in this sample may be carry-over from other donors' samples. The sample taken for sequencing was naive CXCR3+ CD8+ T cells from blood. Subset specified: CD45RO-CCR7+CD27+CD95- naive CD8+ T cells expressing CXCR3 (TNR3+). The chain uses TRBV9 and TRBJ2-7. The CDR3 sequence: CASSPDLSSYEQYF.